The 20 T cell receptor beta chains below were found in one sample sequenced in a study of STAT3 mutations in large granular lymphocyte leukemia. Study-wide results and caveats: At least one immunodominant TCR beta clonotype appeared in every T-cell large granular lymphocyte leukemia patient.

Antigens for these TCRs are unknown. The data were produced by immunoSEQ multiplex PCR, yet TCRdb's version contains in-frame clones alone and is incomplete. The sample consists of over 30,000 clones, more than 75% of them appearing once. Sequencing was done on a sample of peripheral blood mononuclear cells. All receptors derive from a man aged 60 to 75 with T-cell large granular lymphocyte leukemia. Some clones in this sample may be carry-over from other donors' samples.

The rearrangement joins TRBV29-1 to TRBJ1-1; D might be TRBD1 (5 bases). Germline CDR1 SQVTM, CDR2 ANQGSEA. The CDR3 totals 12 residues. The germline V and J ends were trimmed by 8 bases and 3 bases, with 13 bases remaining between them. The CDR3 region is CSSEGLYTEAFF. In DNA, the CDR3 is TGCAGCTCTGAGGGGCTTTACACTGAAGCTTTCTTT.

The chain's CDR3 is CASSEGHTNYGYTF. CDR3 nucleotides: TGTGCCAGCAGCGAGGGACACACTAACTATGGCTACACCTTC. This rearrangement joins TRBV5-4 to TRBJ1-2; D is perhaps TRBD1 (6 bases). Germline CDR1 is SGHNT and CDR2 is YYREEE (reference sequence). This CDR3 is built from 14 residues. Trimming removed 4 bases from V and 0 bases from J, with 10 bases in between.

The sample holds one count of this clone. The chain has TRBV30 and TRBJ2-1; no definite D call. CDR1 is GTSNPN and CDR2 is SVGIG in the germline V gene (reference sequence). The CDR3 contains 13 residues. Trimming cost V 1 base and J 7 bases, with 11 bases left between them. The CDR3 DNA sequence: TGTGCCTGGAGTGGCCGATCTGGGAATGAGCAGTTCTTC. This sequence encodes CAWSGRSGNEQFF.

This chain joins TRBV4-3 and TRBJ2-6; D possibly corresponds to TRBD1 (6 bases). Trimming stripped 0 bases from V and 2 bases from J, with 11 bases between. This CDR3 has 17 amino acids. Germline V gene sequence: CDR1 LGHNA, CDR2 YSLEER. CDR3 nucleotide sequence: TGCGCCAGCAGCCAAGATGACAGGCCGCCTGGGGCCAACGTCCTGACTTTC. It specifies CASSQDDRPPGANVLTF.

This rearrangement joins TRBV25-1 to TRBJ2-3; D is undetermined. Germline-derived CDR1 and CDR2 are MGHDK and SYGVNS. V dropped 4 bases and J dropped 9 bases, with 8 bases sitting between them. The CDR3 extends over 11 amino acids. The CDR3 sequence: CASSVVGTQYF. The CDR3 region has the DNA TGTGCCAGCAGTGTCGTTGGGACGCAGTATTTT.

The V call is TRBV29-1, the J call TRBJ2-7; TRBD2 aligns across 9 bases. CDR3 size: 15 residues. The junction had 13 bases not matched to a gene; V was cut back by 3 bases and J by 7 bases. Looked up from germline, CDR1 is SQVTM and CDR2 is ANQGSEA. CDR3 region: CSVDWAGGPGSEQYF. In nucleotides, the CDR3 is TGCAGCGTTGACTGGGCGGGAGGGCCCGGTAGTGAGCAGTACTTC.

The DNA of the CDR3 is TGTGCCAGCAGAGCACACAGGGGCGAGGGCAATCAGCCCCAGCATTTT. This sequence encodes CASRAHRGEGNQPQHF. V and J are TRBV2 and TRBJ1-5; 7 nucleotides agree with TRBD1. V shed 6 bases, J shed 2 bases, and the junction held 10 bases outside the gene matches. This CDR3 contains 16 residues. Germline CDR1 SNHLY, CDR2 FYNNEI.

This clone was seen once. The gene calls are TRBV2 and TRBJ2-5; 7 bases are a match to TRBD2. Per the germline V gene, CDR1 is SNHLY and CDR2 is FYNNEI. The CDR3 loop spans 13 amino acids. Trimming removed 7 bases from V and 1 base from J; junction bases left unmatched: 3. In DNA, the CDR3 is TGTGCCAGCACGGGACTACCCCAAGAGACCCAGTACTTC. Translated, it gives CASTGLPQETQYF.

The rearrangement uses TRBV7-9 and TRBJ1-1; possibly TRBD1 for D (6 bases). The CDR3 is 15 amino acids. V shed 1 base and J shed 0 bases, with 9 bases lying between them. Germline-derived CDR1 and CDR2 are SEHNR and FQNEAQ (reference sequence). The CDR3: CASSLETGMNTEAFF. The CDR3 coding sequence is TGTGCCAGCAGCTTAGAGACAGGAATGAACACTGAAGCTTTCTTT.

This clone turned up a few times. The chain has TRBV30 and TRBJ2-7; no reliable D call. The ends were cut back, 2 bases at V and 4 bases at J, with 6 bases in the middle. Looked up from germline, CDR1 is GTSNPN and CDR2 is SVGIG (reference sequence). This CDR3 has 11 residues. DNA of the CDR3: TGTGCCTGGAGTAAGAGTTACGAGCAGTACTTC. Translation: CAWSKSYEQYF.

The rearrangement uses TRBV5-1 and TRBJ2-2, with 12 bases matching TRBD1. Germline V gene sequence: CDR1 SGHRS, CDR2 YFSETQ. This CDR3 is 15 amino acids long. With 4 bases clipped from V and 6 bases from J, the junction kept 4 bases outside the gene matches. CDR3 loop: CASSTGTGGPGELFF. For the CDR3, the DNA is TGCGCCAGCAGCACCGGGACAGGGGGCCCCGGGGAGCTGTTTTTT.

The rearrangement uses TRBV29-1 and TRBJ2-2; D is perhaps TRBD2 (6 bases). There are 14 residues in the CDR3. CDR1 and CDR2 (germline): SQVTM, ANQGSEA. V lost 8 bases to trimming and J lost 3 bases, with 16 bases between them. CDR3 loop: CSITSTSHTGELFF. The CDR3 nucleotides read TGCAGCATAACGTCCACTAGCCACACCGGGGAGCTGTTTTTT.

A single count supports this clone. V is TRBV9 and J is TRBJ2-1, with TRBD2 matching over 9 bases. CDR1 SGDLS and CDR2 YYNGEE come from the germline V gene. CDR3 length: 16 residues. The trim removed 4 bases at V and 6 bases at J, leaving 11 bases unmatched. CDR3 sequence: CASSPLPGLAFNEQFF. DNA for the CDR3: TGTGCCAGCAGCCCTCTTCCGGGACTAGCCTTCAATGAGCAGTTCTTC.

Comment on this clone: Other nucleotide sequences in the sample specify the same CDR3. The chain links TRBV5-1 to TRBJ2-3; D is ambiguous. Germline-derived CDR1 and CDR2 are SGHRS and YFSETQ. CDR3 length: 13 residues. With 0 bases removed from V and 4 bases from J, the gap between germline ends came to 6 bases. The CDR3 reads CASSLGPADTQYF. The CDR3, as DNA: TGCGCCAGCAGCTTGGGACCAGCAGATACGCAGTATTTT.

The chain uses TRBV7-9 and TRBJ2-7; possibly TRBD2 for D (6 bases). The CDR3 consists of 13 residues. V was clipped by 5 bases and J by 5 bases, with 13 bases between them. Germline lookup yields CDR1 SEHNR and CDR2 FQNEAQ (reference sequence). The CDR3 DNA sequence: TGTGCCAGCAGCACCCCCCCTAGCGACGAGCAGTACTTC. The encoded protein is CASSTPPSDEQYF.

The chain is built from TRBV18 and TRBJ2-2, with D uncertain. Germline CDR1 KGHSH, CDR2 LQKENI. V was shortened by 1 base and J by 5 bases, with 5 bases between the two germline ends. This CDR3 contains 13 residues. The CDR3 region has the DNA TGTGCCAGCTCACCACAGGAGACCGGGGAGCTGTTTTTT. Translating gives CASSPQETGELFF.

This clone occurred once. The J gene is TRBJ2-5, the V gene TRBV7-6, with a weak D call TRBD2 (6 bases). There are 15 residues in the CDR3. Per the germline V gene, CDR1 is SGHVS and CDR2 is FNYEAQ. Trimming cost V 0 bases and J 4 bases, with 12 bases left between them. The CDR3 DNA reads as TGTGCCAGCAGCTTAGCGGGAGGTAGCCGAGAGACCCAGTACTTC. The encoded protein is CASSLAGGSRETQYF. Drawing the rest from reference TRBV7-6 and TRBJ2-5, the complete variable domain is GAGVSQSPRYKVTKRGQDVALRCDPISGHVSLYWYRQALGQGPEFLTYFNYEAQQDKSGLPNDRFSAERPEGSISTLTIQRTEQRDSAMYRCASSLAGGSRETQYFGPGTRLLVL.

This clone has only one observation. This rearrangement joins TRBV5-4 to TRBJ2-7, with 13 nucleotides matching TRBD2. The CDR3 sequence is 17 residues long. Germline lookup yields CDR1 SGHNT and CDR2 YYREEE (reference sequence). With 10 bases clipped from V and 2 bases from J, the junction kept 15 bases outside the gene matches. The CDR3 nucleotides are TGTGCCCTCCACAGGGGGGGGACTAGCGGGACGACCTACGAGCAGTACTTC. It translates to CALHRGGTSGTTYEQYF.

The gene calls are TRBV14 and TRBJ2-7, with 9 bases identical to TRBD1. The germline V gene has CDR1 SGHDN and CDR2 FVKESK. Trimming took 3 bases from V and 3 from J; bases not matched to a gene: 6. The CDR3 extends over 15 amino acids. The CDR3 sequence is CASSHLPGQGYEQYF. The DNA of the CDR3 is TGTGCCAGCAGCCACTTGCCGGGACAGGGCTACGAGCAGTACTTC.

V gene TRBV27 combines with J gene TRBJ2-1, with no clear D. Germline V lookup: CDR1 MNHEY, CDR2 SMNVEV (reference sequence). Trimming pared 0 bases from V and 9 bases from J, leaving 3 bases between. This CDR3 has 11 residues. The CDR3 spells CASSLSGEQFF. The CDR3 nucleotides read TGTGCCAGCAGTTTATCGGGTGAGCAGTTCTTC.